Included here is one T cell receptor (beta chain) sequence, with context. The CDR3 has 15 amino acids. V was shortened by 6 bases and J by 8 bases, with 22 bases between the two germline ends. CDR1 is MDHEN and CDR2 is SYDVKM in the germline V gene. Method: immunoSEQ multiplex PCR; TCRdb's copy keeps in-frame clones and lacks some. The data contain about 37,000 clones, 75% to 85% of them singletons. This entry belongs to a study of blood T cell repertoires in COVID-19. Study summary: The analysed material was cDNA or gDNA that came from T cells, B-cell-depleted T cells, or PBMCs.

The sample was peripheral blood. The receptor was derived from a woman in her 70s with acute or convalescent COVID-19. This chain connects TRBV28 to TRBJ2-5, with a tentative D call TRBD2 (6 bases). The CDR3 is CASSQGSPGLITQYF. CDR3 in DNA: TGTGCCAGCAGCCAAGGGAGCCCGGGACTCATTACCCAGTACTTC.